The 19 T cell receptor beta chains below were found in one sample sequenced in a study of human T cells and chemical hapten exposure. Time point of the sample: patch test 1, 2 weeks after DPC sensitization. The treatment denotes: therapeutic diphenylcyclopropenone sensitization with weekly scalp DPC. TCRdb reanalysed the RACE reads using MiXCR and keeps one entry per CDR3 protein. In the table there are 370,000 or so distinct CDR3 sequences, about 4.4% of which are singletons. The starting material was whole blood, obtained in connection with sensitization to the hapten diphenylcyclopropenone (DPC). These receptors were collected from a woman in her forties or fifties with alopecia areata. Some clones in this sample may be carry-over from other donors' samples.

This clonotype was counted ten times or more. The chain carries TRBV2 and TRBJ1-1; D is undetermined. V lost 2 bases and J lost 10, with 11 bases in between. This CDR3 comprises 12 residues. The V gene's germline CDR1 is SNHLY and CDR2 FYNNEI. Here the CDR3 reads CASSETAGRAFF. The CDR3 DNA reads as TGTGCCAGCAGTGAAACCGCGGGGAGAGCTTTCTTT.

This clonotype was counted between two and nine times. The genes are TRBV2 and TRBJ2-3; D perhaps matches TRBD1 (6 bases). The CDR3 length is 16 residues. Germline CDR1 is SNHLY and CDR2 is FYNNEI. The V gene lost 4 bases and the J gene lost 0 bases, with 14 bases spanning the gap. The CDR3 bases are TGTGCCAGCAGTGGAGGGACACATGCTAGCACAGATACGCAGTATTTT. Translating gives CASSGGTHASTDTQYF.

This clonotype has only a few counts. The CDR3 region is CSAGEGIPDTQYF. Here the CDR3 DNA reads TGCAGTGCCGGGGAAGGGATCCCAGATACGCAGTATTTT. The J gene is TRBJ2-3, the V gene TRBV20-1; D might be TRBD2 (5 bases). V dropped 6 bases and J dropped 4 bases, with 14 bases sitting between them. The CDR3 extends over 13 amino acids. Germline V lookup: CDR1 DFQATT, CDR2 SNEGSKA (reference sequence).

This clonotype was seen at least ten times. CDR3 bases: TGTGCCAGCAGTCCCGGGACTTTGAGCTCCTACAATGAGCAGTTCTTC. Its translation is CASSPGTLSSYNEQFF. The rearrangement links TRBV27 to TRBJ2-1; TRBD2 is a possible D gene (6 bases). CDR1 is MNHEY and CDR2 is SMNVEV in the germline V gene (reference sequence). The CDR3 sequence is 16 residues long. V shed 5 bases and J shed 0 bases, with 14 bases lying between them.

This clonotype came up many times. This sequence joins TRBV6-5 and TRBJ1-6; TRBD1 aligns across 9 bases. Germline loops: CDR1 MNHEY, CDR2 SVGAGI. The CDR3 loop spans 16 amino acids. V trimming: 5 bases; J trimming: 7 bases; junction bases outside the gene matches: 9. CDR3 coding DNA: TGTGCCAGCAGTCAACGAACAGGGGGCGCCAATTCACCCCTCCACTTT. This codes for CASSQRTGGANSPLHF.

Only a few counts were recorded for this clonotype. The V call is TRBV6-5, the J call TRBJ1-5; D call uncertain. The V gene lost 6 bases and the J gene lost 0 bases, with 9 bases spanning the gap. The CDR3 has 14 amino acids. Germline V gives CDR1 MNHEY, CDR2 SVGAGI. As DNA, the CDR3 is TGTGCCAGCAGACCGGGATTTAGCAATCAGCCCCAGCATTTT. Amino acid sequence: CASRPGFSNQPQHF.

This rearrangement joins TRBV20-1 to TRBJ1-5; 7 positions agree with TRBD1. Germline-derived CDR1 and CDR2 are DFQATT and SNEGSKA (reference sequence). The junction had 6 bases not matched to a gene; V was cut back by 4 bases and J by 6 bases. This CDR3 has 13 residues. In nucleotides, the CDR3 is TGCAGTGCTACGACAGGGTACGTTCAGCCCCAGCATTTT. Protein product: CSATTGYVQPQHF.

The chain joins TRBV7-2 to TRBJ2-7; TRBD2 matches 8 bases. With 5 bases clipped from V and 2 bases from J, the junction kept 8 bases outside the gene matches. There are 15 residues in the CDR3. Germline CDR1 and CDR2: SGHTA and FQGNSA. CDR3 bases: TGTGCCAGCAGCCCGATACAGCGGGGGACCTACGAGCAGTACTTC. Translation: CASSPIQRGTYEQYF.

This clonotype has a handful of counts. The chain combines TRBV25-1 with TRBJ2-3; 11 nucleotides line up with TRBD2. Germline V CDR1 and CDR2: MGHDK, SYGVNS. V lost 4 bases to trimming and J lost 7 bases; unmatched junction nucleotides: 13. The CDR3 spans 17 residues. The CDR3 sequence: CASSGRAGTSGGNTQYF. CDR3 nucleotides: TGTGCCAGCAGTGGACGAGCCGGGACTAGCGGTGGAAATACGCAGTATTTT.

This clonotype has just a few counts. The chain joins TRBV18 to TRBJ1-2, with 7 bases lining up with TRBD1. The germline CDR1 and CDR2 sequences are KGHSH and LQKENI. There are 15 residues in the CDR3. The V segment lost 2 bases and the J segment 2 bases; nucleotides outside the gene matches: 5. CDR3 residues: CASSPSAGGNYGYTF. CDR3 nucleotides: TGTGCCAGCTCACCATCGGCAGGGGGGAACTATGGCTACACCTTC.

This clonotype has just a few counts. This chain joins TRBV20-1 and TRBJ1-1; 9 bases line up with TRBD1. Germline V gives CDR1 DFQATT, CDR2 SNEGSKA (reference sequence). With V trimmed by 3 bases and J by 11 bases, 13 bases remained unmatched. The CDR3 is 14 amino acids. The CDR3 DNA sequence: TGCAGTGCTAGGGAAAGGACAGGGGTGTGGAGGGCTTTCTTT. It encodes CSARERTGVWRAFF.

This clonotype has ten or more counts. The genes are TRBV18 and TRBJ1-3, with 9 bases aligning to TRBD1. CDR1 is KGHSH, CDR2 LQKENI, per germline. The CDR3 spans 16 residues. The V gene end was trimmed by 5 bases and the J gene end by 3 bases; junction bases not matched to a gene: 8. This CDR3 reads CASSSLQGAGGNTIYF. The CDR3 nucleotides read TGTGCCAGCTCATCACTACAGGGGGCAGGTGGAAACACCATATATTTT.

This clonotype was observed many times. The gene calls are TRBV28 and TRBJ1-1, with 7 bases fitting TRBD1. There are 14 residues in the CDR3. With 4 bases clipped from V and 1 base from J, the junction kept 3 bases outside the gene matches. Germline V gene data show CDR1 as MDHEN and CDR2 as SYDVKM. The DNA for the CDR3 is TGTGCCAGCAGTTCGACAGGGACGAACACTGAAGCTTTCTTT. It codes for CASSSTGTNTEAFF. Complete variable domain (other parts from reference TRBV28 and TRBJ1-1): DVKVTQSSRYLVKRTGEKVFLECVQDMDHENMFWYRQDPGLGLRLIYFSYDVKMKEKGDIPEGYSVSREKKERFSLILESASTNQTSMYLCASSSTGTNTEAFFGQGTRLTVV.

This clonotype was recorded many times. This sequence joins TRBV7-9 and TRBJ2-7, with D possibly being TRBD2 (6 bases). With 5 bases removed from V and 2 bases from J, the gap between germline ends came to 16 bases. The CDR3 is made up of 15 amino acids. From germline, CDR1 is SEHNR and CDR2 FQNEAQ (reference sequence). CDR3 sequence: CASSLRIADAYEQYF. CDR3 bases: TGTGCCAGCAGCCTTCGAATAGCGGATGCCTACGAGCAGTACTTC.

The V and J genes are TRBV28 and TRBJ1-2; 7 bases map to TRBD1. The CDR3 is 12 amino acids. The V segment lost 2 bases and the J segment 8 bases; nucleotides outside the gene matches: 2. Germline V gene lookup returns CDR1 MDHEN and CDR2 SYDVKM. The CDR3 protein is CASSLGRGGYTF. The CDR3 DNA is TGTGCCAGCAGTTTAGGCAGGGGGGGCTACACCTTC.

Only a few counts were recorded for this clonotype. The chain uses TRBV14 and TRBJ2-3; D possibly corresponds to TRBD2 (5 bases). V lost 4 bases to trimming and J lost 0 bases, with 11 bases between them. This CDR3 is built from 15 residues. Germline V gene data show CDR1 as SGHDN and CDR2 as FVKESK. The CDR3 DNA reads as TGTGCCAGCAGCCCCTATCCGGGGAGCACAGATACGCAGTATTTT. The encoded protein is CASSPYPGSTDTQYF. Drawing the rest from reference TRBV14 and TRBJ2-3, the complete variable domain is EAGVTQFPSHSVIEKGQTVTLRCDPISGHDNLYWYRRVMGKEIKFLLHFVKESKQDESGMPNNRFLAERTGGTYSTLKVQPAELEDSGVYFCASSPYPGSTDTQYFGPGTRLTVL.

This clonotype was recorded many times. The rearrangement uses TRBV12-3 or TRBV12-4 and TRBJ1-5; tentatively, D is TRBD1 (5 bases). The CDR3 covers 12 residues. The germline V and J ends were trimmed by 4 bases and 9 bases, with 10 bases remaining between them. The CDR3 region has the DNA TGTGCCAGCAGTTCCTCGCAGGGGCCCCAGCATTTT. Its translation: CASSSSQGPQHF.

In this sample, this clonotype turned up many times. Here the CDR3 reads CSASRDRSPGYYEQYF. The CDR3, as DNA: TGCAGTGCTAGTCGGGACAGGTCCCCTGGGTATTACGAGCAGTACTTC. V gene TRBV20-1 combines with J gene TRBJ2-7, with 8 bases lining up with TRBD1. J was trimmed by 4 bases and V by 3 bases; bases with no gene match: 14. CDR3 length: 16 residues. The germline V gene encodes CDR1 DFQATT and CDR2 SNEGSKA (reference sequence).

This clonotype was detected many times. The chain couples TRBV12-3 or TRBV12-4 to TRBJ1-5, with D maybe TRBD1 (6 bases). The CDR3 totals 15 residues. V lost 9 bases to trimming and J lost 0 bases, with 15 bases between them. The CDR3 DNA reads TGTGCCAGTTCGATAGGGGGAACTAGCAATCAGCCCCAGCATTTT. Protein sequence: CASSIGGTSNQPQHF.